This T cell receptor (beta chain) derives from a study of CXCR3-negative and CXCR3-positive naive CD8 T cells. Study-level points and caveats: Surface CD5 matched across naive subsets, and TRB CDR3 properties served to infer TCR strength. Naive cells positive for CXCR3 carried more hydrophobic TRB CDR3s than CXCR3-negative ones. Fresh PBMCs served for most assays, and CXCR3 expression fell partially after cryopreservation.

CDR3 size: 15 residues. The germline gives CDR1 SGHAT, CDR2 FQDESV (reference sequence). Concerning this clonotype: Its antigen is as yet unknown.

UMI-labeled 5' RACE TRB cDNA libraries were prepared from the cells. No DNA is given; TCRdb re-called the 5' RACE reads and lists each CDR3 protein once. The sample table includes 85,000 to 90,000 distinct CDR3 sequences. CD45RO-CCR7+CD27+CD95- defined naive CD8+ T cells. The chain has TRBV11-1 and TRBJ2-1; TCRdb calls TRBD2, which cannot be checked without DNA. The sequenced sample was naive CXCR3+ CD8+ T cells from blood. The subset: CD45RO-CCR7+CD27+CD95- naive CD8+ T cells expressing CXCR3 (TNR3+). This receptor was identified in a human donor in good health. Some clones in this sample may be carry-over from other donors' samples. CDR3 in amino acids: CASSLYVLAPNEQFF.